This TCR beta chain was sequenced in a study of T cell responses to AZD1222 COVID-19 vaccine. The sample holds a few counts of this clone. Here immunoSEQ multiplex PCR was the method, and the copy in TCRdb shows in-frame clones only, minus some. The sample includes 150,000 or so clones, approximately 90% of them seen just once. The sequence was collected from an adult in good health. The sequences come from peripheral blood, collected on day 0 of AZD1222 vaccination.

The CDR3 nucleotides are TGTGCCAGCAGTTCTATGGGATTGACTAGCGGATCGACCTACGAGCAGTACTTC. It translates to CASSSMGLTSGSTYEQYF. The chain recombines TRBV28 with TRBJ2-7; 9 bases fit TRBD2. CDR1 is MDHEN and CDR2 is SYDVKM in the germline V gene. J lost 2 bases, V lost 4 bases, and 15 bases had no gene match. The CDR3 is 18 residues long.